Listed here are 8 T cell receptor beta chains from one sample, sequenced in a study of T cell repertoires in cytomegalovirus infection. Their antigen targets remain unknown. TCRdb called the reads again in MiXCR, with one record for every CDR3 protein. The sample yields about 110,000 distinct CDR3 sequences, roughly 39% seen once. Sequencing used CD8+ T cells from cultured PBMCs, obtained from culture after CMV antigen stimulation. Source of these receptors: a human donor in good health (CMV status not recorded). Some clones in this sample may be carry-over from other donors' samples.

This chain joins TRBV7-9 and TRBJ1-1; D unresolved. The CDR3 length is 14 residues. V was clipped by 1 base and J by 1 base, with 7 bases between them. CDR1 and CDR2 from the germline V gene are SEHNR and FQNEAQ (reference sequence). The CDR3 loop is CASSLGATNTEAFF. CDR3 coding DNA: TGTGCCAGCAGCTTAGGGGCGACGAACACTGAAGCTTTCTTT. The full variable domain, its missing parts supplied by reference TRBV7-9 and TRBJ1-1, is DTGVSQNPRHKITKRGQNVTFRCDPISEHNRLYWYRQTLGQGPEFLTYFQNEAQLEKSRLLSDRFSAERPKGSFSTLEIQRTEQGDSAMYLCASSLGATNTEAFFGQGTRLTVV.

The V and J genes are TRBV7-6 and TRBJ2-7; D not certain. Trimming stripped 2 bases from V and 4 bases from J, with 9 bases between. The length of the CDR3 is 13 residues. The germline gives CDR1 SGHVS, CDR2 FNYEAQ. The CDR3 DNA follows: TGTGCCAGCAGCTTACGCCCCTTTTACGAGCAGTACTTC. It yields the protein CASSLRPFYEQYF.

This sequence joins TRBV7-6 and TRBJ2-5; maybe TRBD2 (5 bases). The CDR3 sequence is 14 residues long. Germline lookup yields CDR1 SGHVS and CDR2 FNYEAQ. Trimming left V 5 bases short and J 3 bases short, with 13 bases between. The CDR3 region has the DNA TGTGCCAGCAGCCCCATGCTGCGGGAAGAGACCCAGTACTTC. It encodes CASSPMLREETQYF.

The chain has TRBV7-6 and TRBJ2-7; the match to TRBD1 covers 7 bases. Germline CDR1 is SGHVS and CDR2 is FNYEAQ. V was clipped by 1 base and J by 1 base; unmatched bases: 4. This CDR3 is built from 15 residues. CDR3 bases: TGTGCCAGCAGCTTAGGGGTGACAGGGTCCTACGAGCAGTACTTC. It specifies CASSLGVTGSYEQYF. The full variable domain, its missing parts supplied by reference TRBV7-6 and TRBJ2-7, is GAGVSQSPRYKVTKRGQDVALRCDPISGHVSLYWYRQALGQGPEFLTYFNYEAQQDKSGLPNDRFSAERPEGSISTLTIQRTEQRDSAMYRCASSLGVTGSYEQYFGPGTRLTVT.

Concerning this clonotype itself: The germline gene is not matched at one end of the junction; a read error may be the cause. The V call is TRBV4-1, the J call TRBJ2-1; 10 bases align to TRBD2. The CDR3 has 16 residues. Looked up from germline, CDR1 is MGHRA and CDR2 is YSYEKL. CDR3 sequence reads: CASSHTGTSAYNEQFF. CDR3 sequence (DNA): TGTGCCAGCAGCCACACCGGGACTAGCGCCTACAATGAGCAGTTCTTC.

CDR3 region: CASSLLGPEAFF. CDR3 nucleotide sequence: TGTGCCAGCAGCTTACTGGGCCCTGAAGCTTTCTTT. The chain links TRBV7-9 to TRBJ1-1, with D unresolved. Trimming pared 2 bases from V and 6 bases from J, leaving 7 bases between. Germline-derived CDR1 and CDR2 are SEHNR and FQNEAQ (reference sequence). The CDR3 is 12 amino acids.

The sample holds a few counts of this clonotype. The chain couples TRBV7-8 to TRBJ2-1; a possible D gene is TRBD2 (6 bases). Germline V gene sequence: CDR1 SGHVS, CDR2 FQNEAQ. CDR3 length: 12 residues. Trimming cost V 4 bases and J 8 bases, with 9 bases left between them. CDR3 in amino acids: CASSSGRDEQFF. CDR3 bases: TGTGCCAGCAGCTCCGGGAGAGATGAGCAGTTCTTC.

This clonotype was observed a single time. The rearrangement links TRBV29-1 to TRBJ1-2, with D tentatively TRBD1 (5 bases). The CDR3 runs to 15 residues. V shed 0 bases and J shed 1 base, with 12 bases lying between them. The germline CDR1 and CDR2 sequences are SQVTM and ANQGSEA. CDR3 nucleotide sequence: TGCAGCGTTGAAGATCTTAGGGACGTTAACTATGGCTACACCTTC. This encodes CSVEDLRDVNYGYTF.